This T cell receptor (beta chain) was recorded in a study of blood T cell repertoires in COVID-19. Those enrolled, adults aged roughly 18 to 90 years, came from fewer than 25 US areas. Participants' reported clinical history set cohort assignment. V lost 3 bases, J lost 2 bases, and 14 bases lay in between. The CDR3 runs to 15 residues. The germline CDR1 and CDR2 sequences are LGHNT and FRNRAP. Sequencing used immunoSEQ multiplex PCR; TCRdb keeps in-frame clones, though not all of them. The table includes roughly 400,000 clones, 80% to 90% detected once. Specimen: PBMCs or T cells enriched from blood (not recorded which). V is TRBV12-5 and J is TRBJ2-7; D is perhaps TRBD1 (6 bases). The TCR sequence derives from a man aged 30 to 45 who had recovered from COVID-19. Here the CDR3 reads CASGFRGSGPYEQYF. The DNA for the CDR3 is TGTGCTAGTGGTTTCAGGGGCTCGGGACCCTACGAGCAGTACTTC.